This T cell receptor beta chain was recorded in a study of blood T cell repertoires in COVID-19. On this clone itself: Germline and junction disagree at one end, which may indicate a read error.

Cohort assignment relied on participant-reported clinical history. The CDR3 has 10 amino acids. From germline, CDR1 is GTSNPN and CDR2 SVGIG (reference sequence). Repertoires were generated with immunoSEQ multiplex PCR, while TCRdb's copy carries only in-frame clones and drops some. The repertoire consists of some 270,000 clones, with just under 90% occurring once and the leading ten covering roughly 4.3%. The material sequenced was PBMCs or T cells enriched from blood (not recorded which). This rearrangement joins TRBV30 to TRBJ1-2; D ambiguous. This TCR was sampled from a woman in her 30s with acute COVID-19. The DNA of the CDR3 is TGTGCCTGGAGGGACTACGGCTACACCTTC. It yields the protein CAWRDYGYTF.